These 28 T cell receptor beta chains were sequenced from one sample in a study of blood T cell repertoires in COVID-19. Sequencing was performed with immunoSEQ multiplex PCR; in TCRdb, only in-frame clones are kept and a portion is missing. This table has 140,000 or so clones, around 87% appearing once. The sequenced material came from peripheral blood. Receptors were obtained from a human donor in a cohort sampled during active COVID-19.

The chain's CDR3 is CASSPGLAGVNEQFF. The CDR3 region has the DNA TGTGCCAGCAGCCCGGGACTAGCGGGAGTTAATGAGCAGTTCTTC. The V gene is TRBV11-2, the J gene TRBJ2-1, with 14 bases matching TRBD2. V lost 5 bases, J lost 7 bases, and 4 bases stayed unmatched. Germline CDR1 and CDR2: SGHAT and FQNNGV. CDR3 length: 15 amino acids.

V and J are TRBV28 and TRBJ1-2; D is uncertain. The V end lost 5 bases, the J end lost 3 bases, and 7 bases lay between the germline ends. The CDR3 is 12 amino acids. CDR1 is MDHEN and CDR2 is SYDVKM in the germline V gene. In DNA, the CDR3 is TGTGCCAGCAGTCCGGGGTACTATGGCTACACCTTC. Protein sequence: CASSPGYYGYTF.

In DNA, the CDR3 is TGTGCCAGCAGCGTAGTTCCTAGCGGGAGATACGAGCAGTACTTC. As protein: CASSVVPSGRYEQYF. V and J are TRBV9 and TRBJ2-7, with 10 nucleotides matching TRBD2. The V gene's germline CDR1 is SGDLS and CDR2 YYNGEE. The CDR3 spans 15 residues. V trimming: 0 bases; J trimming: 4 bases; junction bases outside the gene matches: 4.

This clone showed up just once. The chain recombines TRBV6-5 with TRBJ2-7; 9 bases are a match to TRBD1. V lost 6 bases and J lost 6; bases outside the gene matches: 6. This CDR3 has 13 residues. Per the germline V gene, CDR1 is MNHEY and CDR2 is SVGAGI. In DNA form, the CDR3 reads TGTGCCAGCAGCCCCCCGGGACAGGGCGAGCAGTACTTC. Amino acid sequence: CASSPPGQGEQYF.

The chain couples TRBV7-2 to TRBJ1-2; TRBD1 matches 8 bases. Germline CDR1 is SGHTA and CDR2 is FQGNSA. The CDR3 contains 15 residues. Losses at the gene ends were 5 bases for V and 8 bases for J; bases not matched to a gene: 13. CDR3 in DNA: TGTGCCAGCAGCACCGCATCTGGCAGGGGGCGAGGCTACACCTTC. Protein: CASSTASGRGRGYTF.

This rearrangement joins TRBV18 to TRBJ2-5; the match to TRBD1 covers 10 bases. V lost 8 bases, J lost 2 bases, and 14 bases stayed unmatched. CDR1 is KGHSH, CDR2 LQKENI, per germline. The CDR3 sequence is 17 residues long. CDR3 nucleotides: TGTGCCAGCAATCTTATGCCTGACAGGGGGCAACAAGAGACCCAGTACTTC. As protein: CASNLMPDRGQQETQYF. Using reference TRBV18 and TRBJ2-5 for the parts outside the CDR3, the full variable domain is NAGVMQNPRHLVRRRGQEARLRCSPMKGHSHVYWYRQLPEEGLKFMVYLQKENIIDESGMPKERFSAEFPKEGPSILRIQQVVRGDSAAYFCASNLMPDRGQQETQYFGPGTRLLVL.

This sequence joins TRBV4-1 and TRBJ2-5, with 11 bases matching TRBD2. The CDR3 consists of 17 residues. The V and J ends lost 4 bases and 5 bases, in that order; junction bases with no gene match: 12. Germline CDR1 and CDR2: MGHRA and YSYEKL. The CDR3 DNA reads TGCGCCAGCAGCCTCGCTGGGGCTAGCGGGGGGTCCGAGACCCAGTACTTC. Protein product: CASSLAGASGGSETQYF.

The chain carries TRBV5-1 and TRBJ2-6; the match to TRBD1 covers 8 bases. Trimming removed 4 bases from V and 1 base from J; junction bases left unmatched: 13. The CDR3 spans 19 residues. Germline assignment: CDR1 SGHRS and CDR2 YFSETQ. CDR3 in amino acids: CASSRWTGISISGANVLTF. Here the CDR3 DNA reads TGCGCCAGCAGCCGTTGGACAGGGATCTCCATATCTGGGGCCAACGTCCTGACTTTC.

V is TRBV12-3 or TRBV12-4 and J is TRBJ2-5; D is possibly TRBD2 (5 bases). V lost 5 bases to trimming and J lost 12 bases, with 16 bases between them. The CDR3 runs 12 residues. In DNA form, the CDR3 reads TGTGCCAGCAGTGGGCTTGGACTCTCGGAGTACTTC. It encodes CASSGLGLSEYF.

This rearrangement joins TRBV9 to TRBJ2-1, with 9 bases identical to TRBD2. Per the germline V gene, CDR1 is SGDLS and CDR2 is YYNGEE. After removal of 2 bases from V and 8 bases from J, the junction contained 8 bases not matched to a gene. CDR3 size: 15 residues. The CDR3, as DNA: TGTGCCAGCAGCGTCGCGGGACTAGCAGGGGATGAGCAGTTCTTC. Translation: CASSVAGLAGDEQFF.

V and J are TRBV5-1 and TRBJ2-1; TRBD2 agrees at 8 bases. V lost 0 bases and J lost 7; bases outside the gene matches: 6. CDR3 length: 15 amino acids. In germline, CDR1 is SGHRS, CDR2 YFSETQ. The CDR3: CASSLGLGLGNEQFF. For the CDR3, the DNA is TGCGCCAGCAGCTTGGGGTTGGGACTAGGAAATGAGCAGTTCTTC.

This chain uses TRBV4-1 with TRBJ2-2; 7 bases fit TRBD1. Germline V gene data show CDR1 as MGHRA and CDR2 as YSYEKL. There are 17 residues in the CDR3. The V segment lost 4 bases and the J segment 3 bases; nucleotides outside the gene matches: 11. CDR3 DNA sequence: TGCGCCAGCAGCCCACTTAGACAGGGCTCGGACACCGGGGAGCTGTTTTTT. It is translated as CASSPLRQGSDTGELFF.

The chain is built from TRBV30 and TRBJ2-3, with 13 bases that match TRBD2. There are 14 residues in the CDR3. Germline V gene sequence: CDR1 GTSNPN, CDR2 SVGIG (reference sequence). V gave up 3 bases and J gave up 9 bases; unmatched junction bases: 6. DNA of the CDR3: TGTGCCTGGAGACTAGCGGGAGGGCCGGGGACGCAGTATTTT. Amino acid sequence: CAWRLAGGPGTQYF. The variable domain in full, completed from reference TRBV30 and TRBJ2-3, reads SQTIHQWPATLVQPVGSPLSLECTVEGTSNPNLYWYRQAAGRGLQLLFYSVGIGQISSEVPQNLSASRPQDRQFILSSKKLLLSDSGFYLCAWRLAGGPGTQYFGPGTRLTVL.

V gene TRBV28 combines with J gene TRBJ1-3, with 7 bases lining up with TRBD1. This CDR3 comprises 13 residues. Germline-derived CDR1 and CDR2 are MDHEN and SYDVKM. Unmatched junction bases numbered 2, after V lost 7 bases and J lost 2 bases. The CDR3 spells CASKTGAGNTIYF. The CDR3 bases are TGTGCCAGCAAAACAGGGGCTGGAAACACCATATATTTT.

This chain connects TRBV7-2 to TRBJ2-1; D may be TRBD2 (7 bases). Trimming took off 4 bases at V and 2 bases at J, with 15 bases between the two ends. Per the germline V gene, CDR1 is SGHTA and CDR2 is FQGNSA. The CDR3 sequence is 16 residues long. This CDR3 reads CASSSPKGGAYNEQFF. CDR3 nucleotides: TGTGCCAGCAGCTCACCCAAGGGGGGGGCCTACAATGAGCAGTTCTTC. Variable domain in full (rest from reference TRBV7-2 and TRBJ2-1): GAGVSQSPSNKVTEKGKDVELRCDPISGHTALYWYRQSLGQGLEFLIYFQGNSAPDKSGLPSDRFSAERTGGSVSTLTIQRTQQEDSAVYLCASSSPKGGAYNEQFFGPGTRLTVL.

This chain uses TRBV9 with TRBJ1-1, with D possibly TRBD1 on 5 matching bases. The germline V gene encodes CDR1 SGDLS and CDR2 YYNGEE. V shed 4 bases and J shed 6 bases, with 16 bases lying between them. The CDR3 has 14 amino acids. The CDR3 loop is CASSPLLGAAEAFF. For the CDR3, the DNA is TGTGCCAGCAGCCCCCTCCTTGGGGCCGCTGAAGCTTTCTTT.

The V call is TRBV3-1 (or the pseudogene TRBV3-2), the J call TRBJ1-2; TRBD1 aligns across 8 bases. In germline, CDR1 is LGHDT, CDR2 YNNKEL (reference sequence). V shed 0 bases, J shed 8 bases, and the junction held 2 bases outside the gene matches. This CDR3 is built from 13 residues. CDR3 coding DNA: TGTGCCAGCAGCCAAGACAGGGGGCACGGCTACACCTTC. It is translated as CASSQDRGHGYTF.

The V gene is TRBV9, the J gene TRBJ1-1; D gene ambiguous. This CDR3 comprises 17 residues. V was pared by 4 bases and J by 1 base, with 20 bases between. Germline V gives CDR1 SGDLS, CDR2 YYNGEE. The CDR3 bases are TGTGCCAGCAGCCCCCGTACAGTTCCAGGCCCGAACACTGAAGCTTTCTTT. Translated, it gives CASSPRTVPGPNTEAFF.

This sequence joins TRBV11-2 and TRBJ2-1; no definite D call. Per the germline V gene, CDR1 is SGHAT and CDR2 is FQNNGV. V lost 1 base and J 0 bases, leaving 7 bases between the germline ends. The CDR3 totals 15 residues. The CDR3 region has the DNA TGTGCCAGCAGCTTAGGTCGGAGCTCCTACAATGAGCAGTTCTTC. Translating it yields CASSLGRSSYNEQFF.

The J gene is TRBJ1-4, the V gene TRBV18, with a tentative D call TRBD1 (6 bases). CDR3 size: 15 residues. V was shortened by 1 base and J by 8 bases, with 14 bases between the two germline ends. CDR1 is KGHSH, CDR2 LQKENI, per germline. Here the CDR3 reads CASSPQLGGDEKLFF. CDR3 sequence (DNA): TGTGCCAGCTCACCACAGCTAGGGGGAGACGAAAAACTGTTTTTT.

This chain uses TRBV24-1 with TRBJ2-5; 11 nucleotides line up with TRBD1. J lost 4 bases, V lost 4 bases, and 4 bases had no gene match. The V gene's germline CDR1 is KGHDR and CDR2 SFDVKD. This CDR3 has 15 residues. The CDR3 loop reads CATSDPGTGGETQYF. CDR3 coding DNA: TGTGCCACCAGTGACCCCGGGACAGGGGGAGAGACCCAGTACTTC.

The chain carries TRBV25-1 and TRBJ2-7; a possible D gene is TRBD2 (6 bases). With 1 base removed from V and 7 bases from J, the gap between germline ends came to 20 bases. Germline CDR1 is MGHDK and CDR2 is SYGVNS. The CDR3 covers 16 residues. The CDR3 DNA reads as TGTGCCAGCAGTGAATCCTGGGGACTGCCACTTTATGAGCAGTACTTC. It specifies CASSESWGLPLYEQYF.

V and J are TRBV5-1 and TRBJ2-3; 7 bases are a match to TRBD2. The V gene's germline CDR1 is SGHRS and CDR2 YFSETQ. The CDR3 has 14 amino acids. Losses at the gene ends were 0 bases for V and 4 bases for J; bases not matched to a gene: 2. The DNA for the CDR3 is TGCGCCAGCAGCTTGGGTAGCGGGCCAGATACGCAGTATTTT. This codes for CASSLGSGPDTQYF.

The chain recombines TRBV19 with TRBJ2-7, with 15 nucleotides matching TRBD2. This CDR3 is 15 amino acids long. Trimming at V came to 8 bases and at J to 4 bases, leaving 6 bases not matched to a gene. In germline, CDR1 is LNHDA, CDR2 SQIVND (reference sequence). This CDR3 is CASSGLAGGRYEQYF. CDR3 DNA sequence: TGTGCCAGTTCCGGACTAGCGGGAGGGCGATACGAGCAGTACTTC.

The chain recombines TRBV9 with TRBJ2-7, with D possibly matching TRBD2 (6 bases). V was clipped by 3 bases and J by 5 bases, with 18 bases between them. The germline CDR1 and CDR2 sequences are SGDLS and YYNGEE. The length of the CDR3 is 15 residues. CDR3 protein: CASSADTPGENEQYF. The CDR3 DNA reads as TGTGCCAGCAGCGCAGACACCCCGGGGGAGAACGAGCAGTACTTC.

The chain joins TRBV4-1 to TRBJ1-6; 9 bases fit TRBD1. The CDR3 runs 14 residues. V was clipped by 4 bases and J by 10 bases; unmatched bases: 5. CDR1 is MGHRA, CDR2 YSYEKL, per germline. The CDR3, as DNA: TGCGCCAGCAGCCTATCGGGACAGGGATCACCCCTCCACTTT. Its protein is CASSLSGQGSPLHF.

The chain recombines TRBV6-2 or TRBV6-3 with TRBJ2-7; 8 nucleotides line up with TRBD2. V trimming: 6 bases; J trimming: 0 bases; junction bases outside the gene matches: 7. Germline CDR1 MNHEY, CDR2 SVGEGT. CDR3 length: 15 amino acids. CDR3 amino acids: CASSRLAQSSYEQYF. Written as DNA, the CDR3 is TGTGCCAGCAGCCGACTAGCGCAGAGCTCCTACGAGCAGTACTTC.

CDR3 amino acids: CASSPTQGAGNTIYF. The CDR3 nucleotides are TGTGCCAGCTCACCAACACAGGGGGCTGGAAACACCATATATTTT. The J gene is TRBJ1-3, the V gene TRBV18, with 8 bases fitting TRBD1. After removal of 2 bases from V and 2 bases from J, the junction contained 2 bases not matched to a gene. CDR1 and CDR2 from the germline V gene are KGHSH and LQKENI. This CDR3 comprises 15 residues.